Presented here are 27 T cell receptor beta chains from one specimen sequenced in a study of cytomegalovirus exposure and HLA in healthy donors. Sequenced by immunoSEQ multiplex PCR; TCRdb stores in-frame clones only, minus some. This table has under 350,000 clones, 80% to 90% appearing once. Sequenced sample: PBMCs. The source is a woman aged 18 to 35 in good health and CMV-seronegative.

The chain is built from TRBV10-2 and TRBJ1-5, with 12 bases matching TRBD1. From germline, CDR1 is WSHSY and CDR2 SAAADI. The CDR3 runs 15 residues. J gave up 6 bases and V 7 bases, and 7 bases lay outside the gene matches. The CDR3 bases are TGCGCCAGCACAACAGGGACAGGGGGCATTCAGCCCCAGCATTTT. Its translation: CASTTGTGGIQPQHF.

The V gene is TRBV5-1, the J gene TRBJ2-3; D possibly corresponds to TRBD2 (5 bases). This CDR3 has 14 residues. Germline-derived CDR1 and CDR2 are SGHRS and YFSETQ. V lost 0 bases and J 4 bases, leaving 9 bases between the germline ends. CDR3 sequence (DNA): TGCGCCAGCAGCTTGGAACGGGGATCAGATACGCAGTATTTT. It encodes CASSLERGSDTQYF.

The rearrangement links TRBV7-2 to TRBJ1-5; 7 bases agree with TRBD1. From germline, CDR1 is SGHTA and CDR2 FQGNSA. V gave up 5 bases and J gave up 0 bases; unmatched junction bases: 4. This CDR3 has 15 residues. CDR3 sequence: CASSVQGNSNQPQHF. The DNA for the CDR3 is TGTGCCAGCAGCGTACAGGGGAATAGCAATCAGCCCCAGCATTTT.

The V and J genes are TRBV19 and TRBJ2-7; 12 bases align to TRBD2. The CDR3 loop spans 15 amino acids. The germline V gene encodes CDR1 LNHDA and CDR2 SQIVND (reference sequence). V gave up 5 bases and J gave up 5 bases; unmatched junction bases: 7. The CDR3 spells CASSAQTSGSNEQYF. CDR3 coding DNA: TGTGCCAGTAGTGCTCAGACTAGCGGGAGCAACGAGCAGTACTTC.

J is TRBJ2-7 and V is TRBV6-5; possible D gene TRBD2, 6 bases. CDR1 is MNHEY and CDR2 is SVGAGI in the germline V gene. This CDR3 region has 15 residues. Trimming took 4 bases from V and 2 from J, leaving 15 bases between them. CDR3 region: CASSSLGEAPYEQYF. The CDR3 coding sequence is TGTGCCAGCAGTTCCCTCGGGGAGGCCCCCTACGAGCAGTACTTC.

V usage is TRBV9 and J usage is TRBJ2-2; TRBD1 aligns across 12 bases. CDR3 length: 20 amino acids. Germline values: CDR1 SGDLS, CDR2 YYNGEE. The ends lost 0 bases at V and 5 bases at J; junction bases unmatched: 14. CDR3 region: CASSVVGTGGPQALTGELFF. The CDR3 region has the DNA TGTGCCAGCAGCGTAGTAGGGACAGGGGGCCCCCAAGCCCTTACCGGGGAGCTGTTTTTT. The variable domain in full, completed from reference TRBV9 and TRBJ2-2, reads DSGVTQTPKHLITATGQRVTLRCSPRSGDLSVYWYQQSLDQGLQFLIQYYNGEERAKGNILERFSAQQFPDLHSELNLSSLELGDSALYFCASSVVGTGGPQALTGELFFGEGSRLTVL.

This chain uses TRBV5-1 with TRBJ2-1; D is perhaps TRBD2 (6 bases). Trimming pared 4 bases from V and 5 bases from J, leaving 19 bases between. CDR3 length: 16 amino acids. Germline V gene sequence: CDR1 SGHRS, CDR2 YFSETQ. The CDR3 sequence is CASSLLPGTLDNEQFF. The CDR3, as DNA: TGCGCCAGCAGCCTACTACCCGGGACTCTAGACAATGAGCAGTTCTTC.

The chain carries TRBV5-1 and TRBJ1-2; a possible D gene is TRBD1 (5 bases). V was pared by 0 bases and J by 3 bases, with 15 bases between. Germline CDR1 and CDR2: SGHRS and YFSETQ. CDR3 length equals 16 residues. The CDR3 sequence: CASSLGLTTGHYGYTF. In DNA, the CDR3 is TGCGCCAGCAGCTTGGGCCTAACTACAGGCCACTATGGCTACACCTTC.

This clone appeared once. The rearrangement links TRBV7-2 to TRBJ2-2; D remains ambiguous. The V gene's germline CDR1 is SGHTA and CDR2 FQGNSA. The CDR3 covers 15 residues. V lost 1 base and J 1 base, leaving 7 bases between the germline ends. The CDR3 region is CASSLVVMNTGELFF. DNA of the CDR3: TGTGCCAGCAGCTTAGTAGTCATGAACACCGGGGAGCTGTTTTTT.

Comment on this clone: The same CDR3 also results from other DNA sequences found in this sample. This chain links TRBV7-2 with TRBJ2-5; D is uncertain. Germline loops: CDR1 SGHTA, CDR2 FQGNSA. This CDR3 is 14 amino acids long. V was cut by 1 base and J by 5 bases, with 11 bases left in between. The CDR3 bases are TGTGCCAGCAGCTTAGGTGGCGGTAGGGAGACCCAGTACTTC. Protein: CASSLGGGRETQYF.

The chain has TRBV7-6 and TRBJ2-7, with a possible D match to TRBD2 (6 bases). This CDR3 contains 15 residues. The germline V and J ends were trimmed by 1 base and 6 bases, with 16 bases remaining between them. The germline CDR1 and CDR2 sequences are SGHVS and FNYEAQ. CDR3 nucleotides: TGTGCCAGCAGCTTAGGGGGACTGATACCTACCGAGCAGTACTTC. The encoded protein is CASSLGGLIPTEQYF.

The chain uses TRBV7-8 and TRBJ1-5, with TRBD1 identical over 7 bases. With V trimmed by 4 bases and J by 5 bases, 11 bases remained unmatched. Germline values: CDR1 SGHVS, CDR2 FQNEAQ. The CDR3 loop spans 16 amino acids. CDR3 DNA sequence: TGTGCCAGCAGCTCCCCCCCGACAGGGAGAGATCAGCCCCAGCATTTT. It encodes CASSSPPTGRDQPQHF. Drawing the rest from reference TRBV7-8 and TRBJ1-5, the complete variable domain is GAGVSQSPRYKVAKRGQDVALRCDPISGHVSLFWYQQALGQGPEFLTYFQNEAQLDKSGLPSDRFFAERPEGSVSTLKIQRTQQEDSAVYLCASSSPPTGRDQPQHFGDGTRLSIL.

The J gene is TRBJ2-2, the V gene TRBV23-1; weak D call: TRBD1 (6 bases). TRBV23-1 is identified as an open reading frame with a role that is uncertain. The length of the CDR3 is 12 residues. V was clipped by 10 bases and J by 5 bases, with 11 bases between them. The CDR3 sequence: CATLQGTGELFF. CDR3 nucleotide sequence: TGCGCCACCTTACAGGGAACCGGGGAGCTGTTTTTT.

The chain couples TRBV7-9 to TRBJ2-7; D is perhaps TRBD2 (5 bases). Germline lookup yields CDR1 SEHNR and CDR2 FQNEAQ (reference sequence). V gave up 1 base and J gave up 2 bases, with 12 bases separating them. The CDR3 sequence is 15 residues long. In DNA form, the CDR3 reads TGTGCCAGCAGCTTAGATGGCGGGCGTACCTACGAGCAGTACTTC. Amino acids: CASSLDGGRTYEQYF.

The rearrangement links TRBV6-6 to TRBJ2-4; 7 bases fit TRBD1. The CDR3 contains 16 residues. The V and J ends lost 8 bases and 5 bases, in that order; junction bases with no gene match: 15. Germline values: CDR1 MNHNY, CDR2 SVGAGI (reference sequence). CDR3 sequence (DNA): TGTGCCAGCTCAGTACTTCGACAGGGTCGAGAAAACATTCAGTACTTC. Protein product: CASSVLRQGRENIQYF.

The J gene is TRBJ2-3, the V gene TRBV2, with TRBD2 matching over 7 bases. The V gene end was trimmed by 7 bases and the J gene end by 0 bases; junction bases not matched to a gene: 4. Germline CDR1 and CDR2: SNHLY and FYNNEI. This CDR3 is 14 amino acids long. CDR3 amino acids: CASMVAGSTDTQYF. DNA of the CDR3: TGTGCCAGCATGGTAGCGGGTAGCACAGATACGCAGTATTTT. Supplemented by reference TRBV2 and TRBJ2-3, the full variable domain reads EPEVTQTPSHQVTQMGQEVILRCVPISNHLYFYWYRQILGQKVEFLVSFYNNEISEKSEIFDDQFSVERPDGSNFTLKIRSTKLEDSAMYFCASMVAGSTDTQYFGPGTRLTVL.

The chain links TRBV19 to TRBJ1-3; D may be TRBD1 (6 bases). The germline V and J ends were trimmed by 10 bases and 4 bases, with 14 bases remaining between them. From germline, CDR1 is LNHDA and CDR2 SQIVND (reference sequence). This CDR3 region has 13 residues. The CDR3 region has the DNA TGTGCCACCAACCCCCAGGGGGGAAACACCATATATTTT. Translation: CATNPQGGNTIYF.

The chain is built from TRBV6-5 and TRBJ1-4; D is uncertain. The length of the CDR3 is 14 residues. Germline lookup yields CDR1 MNHEY and CDR2 SVGAGI. Trimming cost V 5 bases and J 8 bases, with 15 bases left between them. The CDR3 region is CASSNGERWEKLFF. The CDR3 bases are TGTGCCAGCAGTAATGGAGAGAGGTGGGAAAAACTGTTTTTT.

This chain connects TRBV5-1 to TRBJ1-3; TRBD1 might be the D (5 bases). The CDR3 has 15 amino acids. Trimming cost V 0 bases and J 1 base, with 8 bases left between them. From germline, CDR1 is SGHRS and CDR2 YFSETQ. The CDR3 DNA is TGCGCCAGCAGCTTGGGACAGCAGTCTGGAAACACCATATATTTT. Protein sequence: CASSLGQQSGNTIYF.

This chain connects TRBV28 to TRBJ1-2; D remains ambiguous. V gave up 3 bases and J gave up 6 bases, with 17 bases separating them. This CDR3 has 15 amino acids. Germline V gene data show CDR1 as MDHEN and CDR2 as SYDVKM. CDR3 bases: TGTGCCAGCAGTTTGCCCGCAGTGTACCTCAATGGCTACACCTTC. Its protein is CASSLPAVYLNGYTF.

The chain employs TRBV4-1 and TRBJ1-5, with D possibly being TRBD1 (5 bases). V lost 4 bases and J 4 bases, leaving 20 bases between the germline ends. CDR1 is MGHRA, CDR2 YSYEKL, per germline. CDR3 length equals 17 residues. The CDR3 bases are TGCGCCAGCAGCCTCGCAAGGCGGGGCAGGGATAATCAGCCCCAGCATTTT. It codes for CASSLARRGRDNQPQHF.

The V gene is TRBV6-6, the J gene TRBJ2-7; TRBD1 aligns across 8 bases. There are 13 residues in the CDR3. J lost 5 bases, V lost 9 bases, and 9 bases had no gene match. The germline V gene encodes CDR1 MNHNY and CDR2 SVGAGI (reference sequence). The CDR3 nucleotides read TGTGCCAGTTCGAAAGCACAGGGGGACGAGCAGTACTTC. It encodes CASSKAQGDEQYF.

V gene TRBV19 combines with J gene TRBJ1-4; no clear D gene. In germline, CDR1 is LNHDA, CDR2 SQIVND (reference sequence). Trimming shortened V by 3 bases and J by 5 bases, and 16 bases separated the two germline ends. The CDR3 has 16 amino acids. CDR3 DNA: TGTGCCAGTAGTATCCCCCGGTTAGGGAGAAATGAAAAACTGTTTTTT. Amino acids: CASSIPRLGRNEKLFF.

The genes are TRBV2 and TRBJ1-3, with D perhaps matching TRBD1 (6 bases). The V end lost 5 bases, the J end lost 2 bases, and 13 bases lay between the germline ends. This CDR3 region has 15 residues. The V gene's germline CDR1 is SNHLY and CDR2 FYNNEI. The CDR3 DNA is TGTGCCAGCAGTTCCGGGGGGGCCCCTGGAAACACCATATATTTT. Translating it yields CASSSGGAPGNTIYF.

V gene TRBV9 combines with J gene TRBJ1-6; 7 bases agree with TRBD1. CDR1 SGDLS and CDR2 YYNGEE come from the germline V gene. Trimming at V came to 3 bases and at J to 6 bases, leaving 6 bases not matched to a gene. The CDR3 sequence is 15 residues long. CDR3 amino acids: CASSASGGTNSPLHF. The CDR3 nucleotides are TGTGCCAGCAGCGCGTCAGGGGGAACTAATTCACCCCTCCACTTT.

For the CDR3, the DNA is TGTGCCAGCAGCGCCAACAACCCGACAGGGGGCCACTACGAGCAGTACTTC. Translated: CASSANNPTGGHYEQYF. This chain joins TRBV9 and TRBJ2-7; 10 nucleotides agree with TRBD1. The CDR3 contains 17 residues. Trimming removed 3 bases from V and 3 bases from J; junction bases left unmatched: 12. The germline gives CDR1 SGDLS, CDR2 YYNGEE.

CDR3 sequence (DNA): TGTGCCAGCAGCTTGGGTTTGGGGGGTTTGCAAGAGACCCAGTACTTC. Its translation: CASSLGLGGLQETQYF. This chain links TRBV5-6 with TRBJ2-5; a possible D gene is TRBD2 (6 bases). The CDR3 sequence is 16 residues long. Germline V gene data show CDR1 as SGHDT and CDR2 as YYEEEE. The ends were cut back, 0 bases at V and 2 bases at J, with 14 bases in the middle.